The 12 T cell receptor beta chains below come from one sample, sequenced in a study of regulatory T cells in long-lasting Graves disease. CDR3-region Arm-PCR and iRepertoire HTBI primers produced the TCR beta libraries. TCRdb analysed the multiplex PCR reads with MiXCR anew, one entry per CDR3 protein. The sample has roughly 400,000 distinct CDR3 sequences; around 20% are singletons. Described time point: persistent/refractory GD, antithyroid drugs over 5 years with positive TRAb. Generation of the TCR library employed RNA extracted from PBMCs. This specimen consisted of peripheral blood mononuclear cells (PBMCs), obtained when the disease was refractory, from a patient treated with antithyroid drugs. The receptors here all came from a female donor with Graves disease.

This clonotype has ten or more counts. The chain employs TRBV6-1 and TRBJ1-4; TRBD1 is a possible D gene (5 bases). This CDR3 contains 15 residues. Germline CDR1 reads MNHNS; CDR2 reads SASEGT. V lost 5 bases and J 3 bases, leaving 13 bases between the germline ends. The CDR3 region is CASSNGDLANEKLFF. The DNA for the CDR3 is TGTGCCAGCAGTAACGGGGACCTGGCTAATGAAAAACTGTTTTTT.

This clonotype appeared many times. The chain uses TRBV5-1 and TRBJ2-7; 12 nucleotides match TRBD1. CDR1 is SGHRS, CDR2 YFSETQ, per germline. Trimming cost V 0 bases and J 4 bases; bases outside gene matches: 11. The CDR3 runs 18 residues. As DNA, the CDR3 is TGCGCCAGCAGCTTGGCCCCGGGACAGGGGGCTTATCGGTACGAGCAGTACTTC. Protein: CASSLAPGQGAYRYEQYF.

This clonotype was seen repeatedly, ten times or more. V usage is TRBV12-3 or TRBV12-4 and J usage is TRBJ2-5; tentative D call: TRBD1 (6 bases). V lost 3 bases and J 2 bases, leaving 13 bases between the germline ends. CDR3 length: 15 residues. This chain's CDR3 is CASSFRGLGQETQYF. Written as DNA, the CDR3 is TGTGCCAGCAGTTTCAGGGGCCTAGGGCAAGAGACCCAGTACTTC.

The chain is built from TRBV6-1 and TRBJ1-6; 12 nucleotides align to TRBD1. J was trimmed by 4 bases and V by 6 bases; bases with no gene match: 13. The germline V gene has CDR1 MNHNS and CDR2 SASEGT. The CDR3 runs 19 residues. The CDR3: CASSTPGTGGADYNSPLHF. DNA for the CDR3: TGTGCCAGCAGCACACCCGGGACAGGGGGCGCGGATTATAATTCACCCCTCCACTTT.

The chain joins TRBV30 to TRBJ1-1; D is unclear. CDR3 length equals 16 residues. The ends were cut back, 5 bases at V and 4 bases at J, with 23 bases in the middle. Germline V gene lookup returns CDR1 GTSNPN and CDR2 SVGIG (reference sequence). This CDR3 reads CAWGPSGPGQSTEAFF. The CDR3 DNA reads TGTGCCTGGGGCCCCTCGGGCCCCGGGCAGAGCACTGAAGCTTTCTTT.

This clonotype was observed a handful of times. The V gene is TRBV6-5, the J gene TRBJ2-2, with D possibly TRBD2 on 7 matching bases. Trimming shortened V by 4 bases and J by 6 bases, and 12 bases separated the two germline ends. Germline loops: CDR1 MNHEY, CDR2 SVGAGI. CDR3 length: 14 amino acids. CDR3 bases: TGTGCCAGCAGTTTCCGGGGGGCCGCCGGGGAGCTGTTTTTT. It encodes CASSFRGAAGELFF.

This clonotype was counted a single time. V is TRBV19 and J is TRBJ2-1; TRBD1 or TRBD2 may be the D gene (5 bases each). Germline CDR1 reads LNHDA; CDR2 reads SQIVND (reference sequence). Trimming left V 5 bases short and J 8 bases short, with 13 bases between. This CDR3 spans 13 amino acids. The CDR3 here is CASSGWGTDEQFF. The CDR3 coding sequence is TGTGCCAGTAGTGGCTGGGGGACGGATGAGCAGTTCTTC. The variable domain in full, completed from reference TRBV19 and TRBJ2-1, reads DGGITQSPKYLFRKEGQNVTLSCEQNLNHDAMYWYRQDPGQGLRLIYYSQIVNDFQKGDIAEGYSVSREKKESFPLTVTSAQKNPTAFYLCASSGWGTDEQFFGPGTRLTVL.

This clonotype was counted ten times or more. The chain uses TRBV12-3 or TRBV12-4 and TRBJ2-7; perhaps D is TRBD1 or TRBD2 (5 bases each). V lost 6 bases and J lost 11, with 20 bases in between. The CDR3 runs to 13 residues. The CDR3 sequence is CASSPGTPVKEYF. The CDR3, as DNA: TGTGCCAGCAGCCCAGGGACCCCGGTAAAGGAGTACTTC.

This clonotype showed up many times. The chain joins TRBV2 to TRBJ1-5; no firm D call. The germline CDR1 and CDR2 sequences are SNHLY and FYNNEI. V was clipped by 1 base and J by 0 bases, with 7 bases between them. There are 15 residues in the CDR3. CDR3 residues: CASSEGSNSNQPQHF. CDR3 nucleotides: TGTGCCAGCAGTGAAGGGAGTAATAGCAATCAGCCCCAGCATTTT.

There are many counts of this clonotype. The rearrangement links TRBV10-3 to TRBJ2-2; possible D gene TRBD2, 6 bases. This CDR3 is built from 15 residues. Trimming shortened V by 3 bases and J by 7 bases, and 15 bases separated the two germline ends. Germline V lookup: CDR1 ENHRY, CDR2 SYGVKD. CDR3 sequence reads: CAISDMNAGGGELFF. The DNA of the CDR3 is TGTGCCATCAGTGATATGAACGCCGGGGGCGGGGAGCTGTTTTTT.

Many counts were recorded for this clonotype. The J gene is TRBJ2-7, the V gene TRBV7-2, with D tentatively TRBD2 (5 bases). Trimming stripped 2 bases from V and 2 bases from J, with 10 bases between. This CDR3 is built from 14 residues. Germline values: CDR1 SGHTA, CDR2 FQGNSA. CDR3 coding DNA: TGTGCCAGCAGCTTACTGAGCGGACCCTACGAGCAGTACTTC. It encodes CASSLLSGPYEQYF.

This clonotype was seen once. An end of the junction does not agree with germline; a read error may underlie this. This chain uses TRBV25-1 with TRBJ2-7; D gene unclear. Germline V CDR1 and CDR2: MGHDK, SYGVNS. The CDR3 length is 13 residues. CDR3: CASSYTSRYEQHF. CDR3 nucleotide sequence: TGTGCCAGCAGTTATACGTCGCGCTACGAGCAGCACTTC.